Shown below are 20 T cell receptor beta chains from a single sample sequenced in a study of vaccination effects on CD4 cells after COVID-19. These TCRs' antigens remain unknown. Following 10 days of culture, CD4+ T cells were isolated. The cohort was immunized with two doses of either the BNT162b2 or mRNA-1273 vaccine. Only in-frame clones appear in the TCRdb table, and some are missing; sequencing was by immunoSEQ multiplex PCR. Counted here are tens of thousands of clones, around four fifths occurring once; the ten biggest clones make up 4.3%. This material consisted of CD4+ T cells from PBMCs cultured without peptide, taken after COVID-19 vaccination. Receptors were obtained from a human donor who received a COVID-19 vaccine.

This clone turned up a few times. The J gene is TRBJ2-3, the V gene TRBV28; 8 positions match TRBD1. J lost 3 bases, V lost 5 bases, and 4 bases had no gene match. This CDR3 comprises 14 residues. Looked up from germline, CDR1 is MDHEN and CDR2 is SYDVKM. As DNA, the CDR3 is TGTGCCAGCAGTACCCGACAGGGGACAGATACGCAGTATTTT. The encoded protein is CASSTRQGTDTQYF.

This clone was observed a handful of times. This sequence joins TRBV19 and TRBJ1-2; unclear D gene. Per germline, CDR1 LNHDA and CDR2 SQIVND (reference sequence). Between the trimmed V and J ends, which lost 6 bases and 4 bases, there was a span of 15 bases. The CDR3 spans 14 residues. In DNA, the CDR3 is TGTGCCAGTAGGATGGAAGGACTTGGCTATGGCTACACCTTC. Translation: CASRMEGLGYGYTF.

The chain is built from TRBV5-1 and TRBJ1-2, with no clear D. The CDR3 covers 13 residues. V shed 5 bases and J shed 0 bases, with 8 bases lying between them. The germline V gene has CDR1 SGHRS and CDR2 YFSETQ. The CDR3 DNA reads TGCGCCAGCAGGACACTTTCTAACTATGGCTACACCTTC. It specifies CASRTLSNYGYTF.

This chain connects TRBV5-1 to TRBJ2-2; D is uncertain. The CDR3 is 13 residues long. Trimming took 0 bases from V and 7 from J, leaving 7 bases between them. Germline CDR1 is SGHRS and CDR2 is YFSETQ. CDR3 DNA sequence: TGCGCCAGCAGCTTGGGAGAAATCGGGGAGCTGTTTTTT. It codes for CASSLGEIGELFF.

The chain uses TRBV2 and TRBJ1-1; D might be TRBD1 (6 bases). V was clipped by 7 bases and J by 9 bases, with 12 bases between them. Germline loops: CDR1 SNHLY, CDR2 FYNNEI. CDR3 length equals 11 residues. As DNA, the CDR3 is TGTGCCAGCACGGGGGCTAGGCAAGCTTTCTTT. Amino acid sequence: CASTGARQAFF.

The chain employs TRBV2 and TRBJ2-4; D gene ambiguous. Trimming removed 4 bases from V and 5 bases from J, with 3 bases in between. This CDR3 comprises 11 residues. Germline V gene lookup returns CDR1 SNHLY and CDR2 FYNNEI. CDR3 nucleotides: TGTGCCAGCAGTGCCCAAAACATTCAGTACTTC. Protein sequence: CASSAQNIQYF.

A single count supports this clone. CDR3 in amino acids: CASSQVRGAEAFF. In DNA, the CDR3 is TGTGCCAGCAGCCAAGTCCGGGGAGCTGAAGCTTTCTTT. The V gene is TRBV3-1 (or the pseudogene TRBV3-2), the J gene TRBJ1-1; D uncertain. The CDR3 extends over 13 amino acids. The V and J ends lost 1 base and 6 bases respectively, with 9 bases between them. Germline V lookup: CDR1 LGHDT, CDR2 YNNKEL (reference sequence).

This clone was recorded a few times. This CDR3 is CASSWGLGTEAFF. The CDR3 bases are TGTGCCAGCAGTTGGGGACTCGGCACTGAAGCTTTCTTT. The V call is TRBV6-5, the J call TRBJ1-1; a weak D match, TRBD1 (5 bases). V was shortened by 4 bases and J by 4 bases, with 10 bases between the two germline ends. The germline V gene has CDR1 MNHEY and CDR2 SVGAGI. The CDR3 totals 13 residues.

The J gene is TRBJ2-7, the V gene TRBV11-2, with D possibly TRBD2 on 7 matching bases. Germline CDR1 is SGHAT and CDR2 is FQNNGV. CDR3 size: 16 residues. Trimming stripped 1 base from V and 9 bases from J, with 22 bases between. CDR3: CASSLGRGGSVLGQYF. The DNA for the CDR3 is TGTGCCAGCAGCTTAGGGAGGGGGGGGTCGGTCCTCGGGCAGTACTTC. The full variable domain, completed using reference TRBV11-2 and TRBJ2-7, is EAGVAQSPRYKIIEKRQSVAFWCNPISGHATLYWYQQILGQGPKLLIQFQNNGVVDDSQLPKDRFSAERLKGVDSTLKIQPAKLEDSAVYLCASSLGRGGSVLGQYFGPGTRLTVT.

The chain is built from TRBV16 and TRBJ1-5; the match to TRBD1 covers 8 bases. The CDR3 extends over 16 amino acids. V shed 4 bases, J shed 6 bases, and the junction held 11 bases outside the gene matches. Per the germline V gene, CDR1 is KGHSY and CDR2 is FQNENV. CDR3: CASSPQWSGGPQPQHF. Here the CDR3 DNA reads TGTGCCAGCAGCCCTCAGTGGTCAGGGGGCCCTCAGCCCCAGCATTTT.

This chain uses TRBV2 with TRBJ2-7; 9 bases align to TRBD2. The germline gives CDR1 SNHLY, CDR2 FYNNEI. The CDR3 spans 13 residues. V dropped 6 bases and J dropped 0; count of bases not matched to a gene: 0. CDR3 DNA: TGTGCCAGCAGGACTAGCGGCTCCTACGAGCAGTACTTC. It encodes CASRTSGSYEQYF.

CDR3 bases: TGCGCCAGCAGCTTGTCGGCTAGCGGGGGGGCAACGGAGACCCAGTACTTC. Residues: CASSLSASGGATETQYF. The rearrangement uses TRBV5-1 and TRBJ2-5; 12 bases match TRBD2. The CDR3 is made up of 17 amino acids. V was clipped by 1 base and J by 5 bases; unmatched bases: 9. Germline loops: CDR1 SGHRS, CDR2 YFSETQ.

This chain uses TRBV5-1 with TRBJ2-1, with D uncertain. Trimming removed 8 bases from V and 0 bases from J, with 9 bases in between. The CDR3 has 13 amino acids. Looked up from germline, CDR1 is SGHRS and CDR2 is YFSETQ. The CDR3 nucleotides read TGCGCCAGTAAGGATGTCTCCTACAATGAGCAGTTCTTC. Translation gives CASKDVSYNEQFF.

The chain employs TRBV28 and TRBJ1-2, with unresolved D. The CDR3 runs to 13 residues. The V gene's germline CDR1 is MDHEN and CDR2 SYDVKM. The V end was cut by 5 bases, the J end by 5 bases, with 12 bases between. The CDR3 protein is CASSIGTAYGYTF. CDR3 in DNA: TGTGCCAGCAGTATAGGTACAGCATATGGCTACACCTTC.

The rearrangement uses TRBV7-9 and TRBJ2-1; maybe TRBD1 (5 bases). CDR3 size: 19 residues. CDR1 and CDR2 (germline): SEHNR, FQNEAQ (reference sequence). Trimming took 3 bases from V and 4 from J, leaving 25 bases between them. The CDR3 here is CASSLYRGLSDARYNEQFF. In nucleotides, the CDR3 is TGTGCCAGCAGCTTGTATAGGGGTCTGAGCGACGCAAGGTACAATGAGCAGTTCTTC. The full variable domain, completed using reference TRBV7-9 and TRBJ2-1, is DTGVSQNPRHKITKRGQNVTFRCDPISEHNRLYWYRQTLGQGPEFLTYFQNEAQLEKSRLLSDRFSAERPKGSFSTLEIQRTEQGDSAMYLCASSLYRGLSDARYNEQFFGPGTRLTVL.

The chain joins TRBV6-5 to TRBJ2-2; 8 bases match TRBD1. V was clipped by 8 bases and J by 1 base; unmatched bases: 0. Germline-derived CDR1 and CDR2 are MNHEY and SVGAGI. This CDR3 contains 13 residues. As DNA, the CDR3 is TGTGCCAGCGACAGGGGGAACACCGGGGAGCTGTTTTTT. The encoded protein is CASDRGNTGELFF.

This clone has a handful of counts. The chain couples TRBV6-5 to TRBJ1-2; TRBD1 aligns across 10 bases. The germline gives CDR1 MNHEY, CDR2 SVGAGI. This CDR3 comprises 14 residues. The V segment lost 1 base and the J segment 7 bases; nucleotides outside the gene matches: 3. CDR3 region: CASSYFGTGVGYTF. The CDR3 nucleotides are TGTGCCAGCAGTTACTTCGGGACAGGGGTTGGCTACACCTTC.

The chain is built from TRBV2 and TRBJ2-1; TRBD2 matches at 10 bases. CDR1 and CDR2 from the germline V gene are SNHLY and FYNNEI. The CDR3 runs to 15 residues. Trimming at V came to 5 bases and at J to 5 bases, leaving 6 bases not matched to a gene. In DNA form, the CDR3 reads TGTGCCAGCAGTCGTCGACTAGCGGGTAACAATGAGCAGTTCTTC. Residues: CASSRRLAGNNEQFF.

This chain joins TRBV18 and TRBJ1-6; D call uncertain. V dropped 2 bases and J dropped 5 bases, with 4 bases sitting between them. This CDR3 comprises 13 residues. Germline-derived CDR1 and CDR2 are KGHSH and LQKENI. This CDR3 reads CASSPGHNSPLHF. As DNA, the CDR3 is TGTGCCAGCTCACCAGGACATAATTCACCCCTCCACTTT.

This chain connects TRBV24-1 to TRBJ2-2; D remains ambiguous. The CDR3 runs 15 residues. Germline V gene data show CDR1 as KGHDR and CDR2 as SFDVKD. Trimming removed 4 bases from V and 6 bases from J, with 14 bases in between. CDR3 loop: CATSDVTESAGELFF. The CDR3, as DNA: TGTGCCACCAGTGACGTTACAGAATCCGCCGGGGAGCTGTTTTTT.